The 30 T cell receptor beta chains given below trace back to one sample, sequenced in a study of shared clonotypes between healthy human individuals. Here immunoSEQ multiplex PCR was the method, and the copy in TCRdb shows in-frame clones only, minus some. The data hold roughly 2.6 million clones, with over 85% observed a single time. Sequenced sample: naive CD4+ T cells sorted from blood. Subset given: CD45RA+ positively selected. The receptor source for this set is a man between 18 and 35 years old in good health.

The chain has TRBV6-5 and TRBJ1-2; D is ambiguous. The V end lost 5 bases, the J end lost 7 bases, and 14 bases lay between the germline ends. CDR1 and CDR2 from the germline V gene are MNHEY and SVGAGI. The CDR3 has 13 amino acids. In DNA, the CDR3 is TGTGCCAGCAGTGCTGGGGTAGCTGGTGGCTACACCTTC. Translated: CASSAGVAGGYTF.

This chain links TRBV30 with TRBJ2-3; TRBD2 matches at 8 bases. V was pared by 3 bases and J by 1 base, with 9 bases of the junction left unmatched. Germline values: CDR1 GTSNPN, CDR2 SVGIG (reference sequence). The CDR3 spans 16 residues. This chain's CDR3 is CAWSAKGRGGTDTQYF. CDR3 in DNA: TGTGCCTGGAGCGCTAAGGGGCGGGGGGGCACAGATACGCAGTATTTT.

As regards this clone: Other nucleotide sequences in the sample specify the same CDR3. CDR3 coding DNA: TGTGCCAGTAGTATAAACAGGGCCACCTACGAGCAGTACTTC. Translated: CASSINRATYEQYF. The rearrangement joins TRBV19 to TRBJ2-7; weak D call: TRBD1 (6 bases). Germline V gene lookup returns CDR1 LNHDA and CDR2 SQIVND (reference sequence). The CDR3 length is 14 residues. Trimming left V 2 bases short and J 2 bases short, with 10 bases between.

Points on this clone: Germline and junction disagree at one end, which may indicate a read error. The CDR3 loop is CASRLDRGTDTQYF. CDR3 DNA sequence: TGTGCCAGCAGATTAGACAGGGGAACAGATACGCAGTATTTT. The J gene is TRBJ2-3, the V gene TRBV7-2, with 8 positions matching TRBD1. The CDR3 has 14 amino acids. Germline V CDR1 and CDR2: SGHTA, FQGNSA.

The chain employs TRBV5-1 and TRBJ1-5, with TRBD1 matching 7 bases. In germline, CDR1 is SGHRS, CDR2 YFSETQ. The ends lost 1 base at V and 8 bases at J; junction bases unmatched: 15. The length of the CDR3 is 17 residues. Here the CDR3 reads CASSLRCGTGDIEPQHF. CDR3 in DNA: TGCGCCAGCAGCTTGAGGTGCGGAACAGGGGACATAGAGCCCCAGCATTTT.

The rearrangement uses TRBV5-5 and TRBJ2-5; tentatively, D is TRBD1 (6 bases). Germline lookup yields CDR1 SGHKS and CDR2 YYEKEE (reference sequence). The V end lost 4 bases, the J end lost 5 bases, and 12 bases lay between the germline ends. The length of the CDR3 is 13 residues. DNA for the CDR3: TGTGCCAGCAGCCTGGGTGGGGGCGAGACCCAGTACTTC. Translation: CASSLGGGETQYF.

The gene calls are TRBV4-1 and TRBJ1-2; 9 bases align to TRBD1. V was clipped by 1 base and J by 8 bases; unmatched bases: 11. CDR1 is MGHRA and CDR2 is YSYEKL in the germline V gene. The CDR3 totals 16 residues. Written as DNA, the CDR3 is TGCGCCAGCAGCCAAGTAGGAGGACAGGGGCTGAAAGGCTACACCTTC. It codes for CASSQVGGQGLKGYTF.

V is TRBV7-9 and J is TRBJ1-2, with a tentative D call TRBD1 (6 bases). Deletions cut 5 bases from V and 8 bases from J, with 18 bases between. From germline, CDR1 is SEHNR and CDR2 FQNEAQ (reference sequence). The CDR3 consists of 14 residues. The DNA for the CDR3 is TGTGCCAGCAGCCCCAGCAGCAGGGGCTGGGGCTACACCTTC. Its protein product is CASSPSSRGWGYTF.

In DNA form, the CDR3 reads TGCGCCAGCAGCCAAGTTCACACCTCCTATAATTCACCCCTCCACTTT. Translated: CASSQVHTSYNSPLHF. The chain couples TRBV4-3 to TRBJ1-6, with D unresolved. Trimming took 1 base from V and 0 from J, leaving 7 bases between them. CDR1 and CDR2 from the germline V gene are LGHNA and YSLEER. The CDR3 loop spans 16 amino acids.

This clone was observed a few times. This rearrangement joins TRBV28 to TRBJ1-5; unclear D gene. CDR3 length: 14 residues. Per the germline V gene, CDR1 is MDHEN and CDR2 is SYDVKM. Trimming left V 6 bases short and J 6 bases short, with 15 bases between. The CDR3 nucleotides read TGTGCCAGCAGGGTCTTTGGGTCGGGTCAGCCCCAGCATTTT. Its protein product is CASRVFGSGQPQHF. Drawing the rest from reference TRBV28 and TRBJ1-5, the complete variable domain is DVKVTQSSRYLVKRTGEKVFLECVQDMDHENMFWYRQDPGLGLRLIYFSYDVKMKEKGDIPEGYSVSREKKERFSLILESASTNQTSMYLCASRVFGSGQPQHFGDGTRLSIL.

On this clone: Other DNA sequences in the sample encode the same CDR3. The gene calls are TRBV11-3 and TRBJ2-2; TRBD2 matches 7 bases. Unmatched junction bases numbered 0, after V lost 0 bases and J lost 5 bases. Germline V gives CDR1 SGHNT, CDR2 YENEEA. The CDR3 spans 14 residues. The CDR3 bases are TGTGCCAGCAGCTTAGACGGGGGGACCGGGGAGCTGTTTTTT. Residues: CASSLDGGTGELFF.

This clone showed up just once. V and J are TRBV5-1 and TRBJ2-3; the match to TRBD1 covers 9 bases. The CDR3 is 15 amino acids. J lost 5 bases, V lost 0 bases, and 4 bases had no gene match. Germline V gene lookup returns CDR1 SGHRS and CDR2 YFSETQ. CDR3 nucleotides: TGCGCCAGCAGCTTGGTGGGACAGGGTGGAGATACGCAGTATTTT. Translating gives CASSLVGQGGDTQYF.

This clone was recorded only once. The genes are TRBV27 and TRBJ1-1; 7 bases match TRBD1. CDR3 length: 14 amino acids. The germline V gene encodes CDR1 MNHEY and CDR2 SMNVEV (reference sequence). V lost 0 bases and J lost 8; bases outside the gene matches: 6. For the CDR3, the DNA is TGTGCCAGCAGTTTATCAGGGACAGCCCGAGAAGCTTTCTTT. Translating it yields CASSLSGTAREAFF.

CDR3: CASSTFGGWDTEAFF. The CDR3, as DNA: TGTGCCAGCAGTACGTTTGGGGGCTGGGACACTGAAGCTTTCTTT. This chain connects TRBV27 to TRBJ1-1; tentatively, D is TRBD1 (6 bases). Looked up from germline, CDR1 is MNHEY and CDR2 is SMNVEV (reference sequence). V was shortened by 5 bases and J by 3 bases, with 16 bases between the two germline ends. The CDR3 consists of 15 residues.

The V call is TRBV2, the J call TRBJ2-5; weak D call: TRBD2 (5 bases). The CDR3 extends over 13 amino acids. V lost 8 bases and J 4 bases, leaving 14 bases between the germline ends. Germline assignment: CDR1 SNHLY and CDR2 FYNNEI. CDR3: CASGRVAGETQYF. In nucleotides, the CDR3 is TGTGCCAGCGGGCGGGTGGCAGGAGAGACCCAGTACTTC.

This chain links TRBV4-1 with TRBJ2-2; D perhaps matches TRBD1 (6 bases). The ends were cut back, 3 bases at V and 1 base at J, with 9 bases in the middle. The CDR3 length is 15 residues. CDR1 MGHRA and CDR2 YSYEKL come from the germline V gene. The CDR3 here is CASSQPGQNTGELFF. The CDR3 nucleotides read TGCGCCAGCAGCCAGCCGGGACAGAACACCGGGGAGCTGTTTTTT.

Only one count was recorded for this clone. The chain links TRBV28 to TRBJ2-7, with TRBD2 identical over 12 bases. Unmatched junction bases numbered 4, after V lost 1 base and J lost 6 bases. The CDR3 consists of 15 residues. Germline CDR1 and CDR2: MDHEN and SYDVKM. The CDR3 spells CASSLSSGGASEQYF. CDR3 nucleotides: TGTGCCAGCAGTTTATCTAGCGGGGGGGCCAGCGAGCAGTACTTC.

This chain uses TRBV7-2 with TRBJ2-7, with 7 bases fitting TRBD2. Trimming took 5 bases from V and 1 from J; bases not matched to a gene: 5. The CDR3 contains 14 residues. Germline CDR1 and CDR2: SGHTA and FQGNSA. The CDR3 here is CASSRDYQSYEQYF. As DNA, the CDR3 is TGTGCCAGCAGCAGGGACTATCAATCCTACGAGCAGTACTTC.

The chain couples TRBV27 to TRBJ2-6; D may be TRBD2 (5 bases). Per the germline V gene, CDR1 is MNHEY and CDR2 is SMNVEV (reference sequence). The CDR3 consists of 16 residues. V lost 5 bases and J lost 0, with 11 bases in between. In DNA, the CDR3 is TGTGCCAGCAGTGACCCTGGAGGCTCTGGGGCCAACGTCCTGACTTTC. This encodes CASSDPGGSGANVLTF.

A note on this clone: Compared with germline, one end of the junction differs, possibly owing to a read error. The V and J genes are TRBV6-9 and TRBJ2-3; 8 bases line up with TRBD2. Per the germline V gene, CDR1 is MNHGY and CDR2 is SVAAGI. The CDR3 has 13 residues. The CDR3 is CLGLAGCTDTQYF. Here the CDR3 DNA reads TGCTTAGGACTAGCCGGGTGCACAGATACGCAGTATTTT.

This chain uses TRBV5-1 with TRBJ1-2, with TRBD1 matching over 7 bases. The CDR3 sequence is 14 residues long. Germline assignment: CDR1 SGHRS and CDR2 YFSETQ. The J segment lost 7 bases and the V segment lost 4 bases, leaving 10 bases of the junction unmatched. CDR3 amino acids: CASSKTGTDSGYTF. In nucleotides, the CDR3 is TGCGCCAGCAGCAAGACAGGGACGGACTCTGGCTACACCTTC.

This rearrangement joins TRBV7-3 to TRBJ1-1; 7 bases match TRBD1. Per germline, CDR1 SGHTA and CDR2 FQGTGA. CDR3 length: 14 residues. Trimming removed 3 bases from V and 4 bases from J; junction bases left unmatched: 5. The CDR3 region is CASSFQGVGTEAFF. The DNA for the CDR3 is TGTGCCAGCAGCTTTCAGGGGGTTGGCACTGAAGCTTTCTTT.

The V and J genes are TRBV7-2 and TRBJ2-1, with D possibly being TRBD2 (5 bases). V was trimmed by 1 base and J by 8 bases, leaving 15 bases between them. This CDR3 contains 15 residues. The germline V gene encodes CDR1 SGHTA and CDR2 FQGNSA. CDR3 sequence (DNA): TGTGCCAGCAGCTTAGTAGCGAAGATCCTCTATGAGCAGTTCTTC. Translation: CASSLVAKILYEQFF. Variable domain in full (rest from reference TRBV7-2 and TRBJ2-1): GAGVSQSPSNKVTEKGKDVELRCDPISGHTALYWYRQSLGQGLEFLIYFQGNSAPDKSGLPSDRFSAERTGGSVSTLTIQRTQQEDSAVYLCASSLVAKILYEQFFGPGTRLTVL.

This clone was seen more than once but under ten times. The chain recombines TRBV19 with TRBJ1-2; 8 nucleotides line up with TRBD1. Germline V CDR1 and CDR2: LNHDA, SQIVND (reference sequence). This CDR3 has 12 amino acids. V lost 7 bases and J lost 4; bases outside the gene matches: 2. The CDR3 coding sequence is TGTGCCAGTATCGGACAGGGCTATGGCTACACCTTC. It translates to CASIGQGYGYTF. The whole variable domain, filled in from reference TRBV19 and TRBJ1-2, reads DGGITQSPKYLFRKEGQNVTLSCEQNLNHDAMYWYRQDPGQGLRLIYYSQIVNDFQKGDIAEGYSVSREKKESFPLTVTSAQKNPTAFYLCASIGQGYGYTFGSGTRLTVV.

The chain has TRBV11-2 and TRBJ2-5; D is uncertain. In germline, CDR1 is SGHAT, CDR2 FQNNGV. V lost 0 bases and J 5 bases, leaving 7 bases between the germline ends. CDR3 size: 13 residues. DNA for the CDR3: TGTGCCAGCAGCTTAGAGACCGTGGAGACCCAGTACTTC. Translation gives CASSLETVETQYF.

The sample holds one count of this clone. This chain connects TRBV10-3 to TRBJ1-5; TRBD1 might be the D (5 bases). V was cut by 6 bases and J by 4 bases, with 10 bases left in between. From germline, CDR1 is ENHRY and CDR2 SYGVKD. CDR3 size: 13 residues. The CDR3 sequence: CAIRGDLNQPQHF. The CDR3 nucleotides read TGTGCCATCAGAGGGGACCTGAATCAGCCCCAGCATTTT.

The chain links TRBV28 to TRBJ2-7; 9 bases are a match to TRBD1. The J segment lost 2 bases and the V segment lost 2 bases, leaving 7 bases of the junction unmatched. CDR3 size: 16 residues. CDR1 is MDHEN, CDR2 SYDVKM, per germline. The CDR3: CASSLLTGGNPYEQYF. In DNA, the CDR3 is TGTGCCAGCAGTTTACTCACAGGGGGCAACCCCTACGAGCAGTACTTC.

This chain joins TRBV6-5 and TRBJ2-3; 14 nucleotides agree with TRBD2. The junction had 6 bases not matched to a gene; V was cut back by 6 bases and J by 4 bases. CDR3 length equals 16 residues. CDR1 and CDR2 from the germline V gene are MNHEY and SVGAGI. The CDR3 DNA reads as TGTGCCAGCAGCTACGGGACTAGCGGGAGTCCAGATACGCAGTATTTT. This translates into CASSYGTSGSPDTQYF.

The chain is built from TRBV12-5 and TRBJ2-7; D gene unclear. This CDR3 comprises 10 residues. Germline V gives CDR1 LGHNT, CDR2 FRNRAP. Trimming pared 3 bases from V and 12 bases from J, leaving 9 bases between. The CDR3 protein is CASGFGRLYF. CDR3 DNA sequence: TGTGCTAGTGGTTTTGGACGGTTGTACTTC.

This sequence joins TRBV5-4 and TRBJ2-5; D possibly corresponds to TRBD2 (6 bases). The CDR3 loop spans 14 amino acids. Germline V gene lookup returns CDR1 SGHNT and CDR2 YYREEE (reference sequence). Trimming pared 4 bases from V and 1 base from J, leaving 11 bases between. The CDR3 loop reads CASSATSFQETQYF. In DNA form, the CDR3 reads TGTGCCAGCAGCGCAACTAGCTTCCAAGAGACCCAGTACTTC.